This T cell receptor (beta chain) was documented in a study of graft-versus-host responses after intestinal transplantation. About the research overall: Recipients got multivisceral, liver-intestinal, or isolated intestinal transplants. The recipients all started with anti-thymocyte globulin induction and then took tacrolimus and steroids for 3 to 4 years.

Study-wide points: There were GvH clones found in recipient marrow, and some of them appeared first in ileum or blood. Allograft clonal ratios (graft-versus-host to host-versus-graft) were high in patients who had graft-donor T cell macrochimerism.

As concerns this clone: Its specificity is unknown.

Clones were read by immunoSEQ multiplex PCR, and TCRdb kept only the in-frame ones, dropping some. Counted here are about 97,000 clones, about 93% occurring once; the ten biggest clones make up 15% to 20%. Germline-derived CDR1 and CDR2 are PRHDT and FYEKMQ (reference sequence). Trimming stripped 6 bases from V and 0 bases from J, with 18 bases between. This CDR3 region has 17 residues. The clonotype originates from a human patient who received an intestinal transplant, so some T cells may come from the graft donor. Specimen: PBMCs, collected about 450 days after intestinal transplant. This chain links TRBV13 with TRBJ2-1; the D call may be TRBD1 or TRBD2 (5 bases each). The CDR3 sequence is CASRPTGPRLSYNEQFF. CDR3 sequence (DNA): TGTGCCAGCAGGCCCACGGGACCCCGACTCTCCTACAATGAGCAGTTCTTC.